The 5 T cell receptor beta chains below were found in one sample sequenced in a study of monozygotic twins with inflammatory bowel disease. TCRdb reworked the 5' RACE reads into one entry per CDR3 protein, no DNA. Here the sample table reports under 150,000 distinct CDR3 sequences. What was sequenced was blood. These receptors all come from a human donor with ulcerative colitis or Crohn's disease, or a healthy co-twin of an affected twin (not recorded which).

The V gene is TRBV28, the J gene TRBJ2-7; lacking DNA, the TRBD1 call made by TCRdb goes unchecked. The CDR3 is 14 residues long. Germline CDR1 is MDHEN and CDR2 is SYDVKM. The CDR3 reads CASSVSGQLYEQYF. Full variable domain (rest looked up from reference TRBV28 and TRBJ2-7): DVKVTQSSRYLVKRTGEKVFLECVQDMDHENMFWYRQDPGLGLRLIYFSYDVKMKEKGDIPEGYSVSREKKERFSLILESASTNQTSMYLCASSVSGQLYEQYFGPGTRLTVT.

The chain has TRBV7-2 and TRBJ2-7. This CDR3 is 14 amino acids long. In germline, CDR1 is SGHTA, CDR2 FQGNSA. This CDR3 reads CASSLLRGTYEQYF. Full variable domain (missing parts from reference TRBV7-2 and TRBJ2-7): GAGVSQSPSNKVTEKGKDVELRCDPISGHTALYWYRQSLGQGLEFLIYFQGNSAPDKSGLPSDRFSAERTGGSVSTLTIQRTQQEDSAVYLCASSLLRGTYEQYFGPGTRLTVT.

The J gene is TRBJ2-2, the V gene TRBV27; TCRdb's D call, TRBD1, is unchecked because there is no DNA. Per the germline V gene, CDR1 is MNHEY and CDR2 is SMNVEV (reference sequence). The CDR3 has 16 residues. This chain's CDR3 is CASSLEAGMNTGELFF.

This sequence joins TRBV5-1 and TRBJ2-1; there is no DNA to check the TCRdb D call of TRBD1. The germline V gene encodes CDR1 SGHRS and CDR2 YFSETQ. There are 15 residues in the CDR3. CDR3 protein: CSSSLWQGARNEQFF.

The chain recombines TRBV7-3 with TRBJ2-3; TCRdb's D call of TRBD2 is untestable without DNA. The CDR3 sequence is 15 residues long. Germline V gene sequence: CDR1 SGHTA, CDR2 FQGTGA. The CDR3 reads CASSSGLAGADTQYF.